The 15 T cell receptor beta chains listed next were all sequenced from one sample in a study of blood T cell repertoires in COVID-19. Profiled with immunoSEQ multiplex PCR; TCRdb holds only in-frame clones, not every one. This table holds roughly 380,000 clones, 85% found once. Sequencing was performed on peripheral blood. These receptors were obtained from a woman aged 18-35 years with acute or convalescent COVID-19.

Only a few counts were recorded for this clone. The chain has TRBV5-4 and TRBJ1-6, with 9 bases identical to TRBD1. Trimming took 4 bases from V and 7 from J; bases not matched to a gene: 9. Germline V gene data show CDR1 as SGHNT and CDR2 as YYREEE (reference sequence). This CDR3 is built from 16 residues. DNA for the CDR3: TGTGCCAGCAGCCCCGGGACAGGGAACGGGAATTCACCCCTCCACTTT. It is translated as CASSPGTGNGNSPLHF.

The chain uses TRBV5-3 and TRBJ2-1, with 9 bases lining up with TRBD2. TRBV5-3 is an ORF, and what it does is uncertain. The ends lost 2 bases at V and 9 bases at J; junction bases unmatched: 12. The CDR3 is 16 amino acids. The chain's CDR3 is CARSLNSSGVYGEQFF. In nucleotides, the CDR3 is TGTGCCAGAAGCTTAAACTCTAGCGGGGTGTACGGTGAGCAGTTCTTC.

The chain employs TRBV2 and TRBJ2-5; TRBD2 matches 8 bases. In germline, CDR1 is SNHLY, CDR2 FYNNEI. The CDR3 has 15 amino acids. Trimming took 0 bases from V and 1 from J; bases not matched to a gene: 1. CDR3 amino acids: CASSEARGVQETQYF. CDR3 coding DNA: TGTGCCAGCAGTGAAGCGCGGGGGGTCCAAGAGACCCAGTACTTC.

The V and J genes are TRBV6-6 and TRBJ2-7; 7 bases are a match to TRBD2. Germline trimming cut 7 bases from V and 3 bases from J; bases unmatched to any gene: 12. Germline V CDR1 and CDR2: MNHNY, SVGAGI (reference sequence). The CDR3 length is 15 residues. Here the CDR3 reads CASNTPGGRSYEQYF. CDR3 sequence (DNA): TGTGCCAGCAATACACCCGGGGGGAGGAGCTACGAGCAGTACTTC.

This clone was seen a handful of times. This chain joins TRBV7-2 and TRBJ2-1, with D tentatively TRBD1 (5 bases). V was cut by 5 bases and J by 9 bases, with 14 bases left in between. The CDR3 spans 13 residues. Germline assignment: CDR1 SGHTA and CDR2 FQGNSA. The CDR3 loop reads CASSLSRDTEQFF. The CDR3 nucleotides read TGTGCCAGCAGCCTCAGCAGGGATACTGAGCAGTTCTTC.

The J gene is TRBJ2-1, the V gene TRBV5-1; 9 bases align to TRBD2. The CDR3 loop spans 16 amino acids. With 3 bases clipped from V and 7 bases from J, the junction kept 11 bases outside the gene matches. The germline gives CDR1 SGHRS, CDR2 YFSETQ. CDR3 DNA: TGCGCCAGCAGCTGGGGGCTAGCGGGAAGTAAAAATGAGCAGTTCTTC. Protein sequence: CASSWGLAGSKNEQFF.

For this clone: The junction departs from germline at one end; a sequencing error may be responsible. The chain links TRBV14 to TRBJ2-7; D gene ambiguous. The CDR3 runs to 13 residues. Germline CDR1 SGHDN, CDR2 FVKESK. This chain's CDR3 is CASSPSLDYIHRF. CDR3 sequence (DNA): TGTGCCAGCAGCCCATCCCTTGATTACATTCACCGCTTC. The full variable domain, with the rest looked up from reference TRBV14 and TRBJ2-7, is EAGVTQFPSHSVIEKGQTVTLRCDPISGHDNLYWYRRVMGKEIKFLLHFVKESKQDESGMPNNRFLAERTGGTYSTLKVQPAELEDSGVYFCASSPSLDYIHRFGPGTRLTVT.

The chain joins TRBV6-6 to TRBJ1-1; 9 bases align to TRBD1. From germline, CDR1 is MNHNY and CDR2 SVGAGI (reference sequence). Trimming cost V 2 bases and J 2 bases; bases outside gene matches: 3. The CDR3 totals 15 residues. The DNA for the CDR3 is TGTGCCAGCAGTTACCCGGACAGGGGTAACACTGAAGCTTTCTTT. Its protein product is CASSYPDRGNTEAFF.

The chain couples TRBV18 to TRBJ2-1; TRBD2 matches 11 bases. The CDR3 sequence is 14 residues long. The J segment lost 3 bases and the V segment lost 6 bases, leaving 1 base of the junction unmatched. CDR1 is KGHSH and CDR2 is LQKENI in the germline V gene. CDR3 residues: CASSLAGGYNEQFF. CDR3 DNA sequence: TGTGCCAGCTCCCTAGCGGGGGGCTACAATGAGCAGTTCTTC.

The rearrangement links TRBV15 to TRBJ1-2; D call uncertain. The CDR3 extends over 12 amino acids. Between the trimmed V and J ends, which lost 0 bases and 4 bases, there was a span of 3 bases. Per the germline V gene, CDR1 is LNHNV and CDR2 is YYDKDF (reference sequence). The CDR3 here is CATSRDRYGYTF. CDR3 DNA: TGTGCCACCAGCAGAGACCGCTATGGCTACACCTTC.

The genes are TRBV19 and TRBJ1-2; 10 positions agree with TRBD1. Trimming at V came to 3 bases and at J to 6 bases, leaving 4 bases not matched to a gene. Looked up from germline, CDR1 is LNHDA and CDR2 is SQIVND (reference sequence). The length of the CDR3 is 14 residues. The CDR3 region is CASSIADRGDGYTF. Written as DNA, the CDR3 is TGTGCCAGTAGTATCGCGGACAGGGGGGATGGCTACACCTTC.

This clone was detected once. J is TRBJ2-5 and V is TRBV7-2, with D uncertain. The CDR3 contains 14 residues. CDR1 and CDR2 from the germline V gene are SGHTA and FQGNSA. The V end was cut by 5 bases, the J end by 7 bases, with 17 bases between. Here the CDR3 reads CASSLPSVAGTQYF. In nucleotides, the CDR3 is TGTGCCAGCAGCCTGCCCTCGGTGGCAGGGACCCAGTACTTC.

DNA for the CDR3: TGTGCCAGCAGCCCAAAAACTAACTATGGCTACACCTTC. Encoded protein: CASSPKTNYGYTF. The rearrangement links TRBV3-1 (or the pseudogene TRBV3-2) to TRBJ1-2; no firm D call. Germline loops: CDR1 LGHDT, CDR2 YNNKEL (reference sequence). CDR3 size: 13 residues. Trimming stripped 4 bases from V and 0 bases from J, with 6 bases between.

This clone has only a few counts. This chain uses TRBV30 with TRBJ1-5; D not certain. Germline CDR1 and CDR2: GTSNPN and SVGIG (reference sequence). V gave up 0 bases and J gave up 5 bases, with 8 bases separating them. The CDR3 runs to 13 residues. The CDR3 protein is CAWSVNGYQPQHF. Here the CDR3 DNA reads TGTGCCTGGAGTGTAAACGGGTATCAGCCCCAGCATTTT.

V and J are TRBV18 and TRBJ1-5; 8 bases agree with TRBD1. CDR1 and CDR2 (germline): KGHSH, LQKENI. V lost 4 bases to trimming and J lost 6 bases; unmatched junction nucleotides: 8. The CDR3 runs 15 residues. The CDR3 sequence: CASSRETGVGQPQHF. The CDR3 DNA is TGTGCCAGCTCACGAGAGACAGGGGTGGGTCAGCCCCAGCATTTT.